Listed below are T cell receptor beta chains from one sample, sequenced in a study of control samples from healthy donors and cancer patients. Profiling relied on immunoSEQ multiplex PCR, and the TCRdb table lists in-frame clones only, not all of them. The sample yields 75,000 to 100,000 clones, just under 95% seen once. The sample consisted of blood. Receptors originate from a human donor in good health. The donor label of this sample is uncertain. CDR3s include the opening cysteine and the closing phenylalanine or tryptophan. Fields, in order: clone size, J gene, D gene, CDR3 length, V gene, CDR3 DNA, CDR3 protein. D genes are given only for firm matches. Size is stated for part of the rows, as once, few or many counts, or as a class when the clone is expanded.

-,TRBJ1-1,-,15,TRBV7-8,TGTGCCAGCAGCTTAGAAGGGATGGCGGCCACTGAAGCTTTCTTT,CASSLEGMAATEAFF
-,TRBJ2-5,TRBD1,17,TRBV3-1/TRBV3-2,TGTGCCAGCAGCCAAGATCGGGGTGACAGGGCAGTCAAGACCCAGTACTTC,CASSQDRGDRAVKTQYF
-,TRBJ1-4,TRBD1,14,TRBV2,TGTGCCAGCAGTAACCAGGGGGCTAATGAAAAACTGTTTTTT,CASSNQGANEKLFF
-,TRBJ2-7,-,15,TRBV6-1,TGTGCCAGCAGTGAACCAGGGAGGAGCTCCTACGAGCAGTACTTC,CASSEPGRSSYEQYF
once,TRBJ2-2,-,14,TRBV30,TGTGCCTGGAGTGTAACCCTAGTCAGCGGGGAGCTGTTTTTT,CAWSVTLVSGELFF
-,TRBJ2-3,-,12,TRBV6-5,TGTGCCACCCGAGGGCTATCGGATACGCAGTATTTT,CATRGLSDTQYF
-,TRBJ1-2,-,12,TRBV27,TGTGCCAGCAGTTCACCGTACGGGGGCTACACCTTC,CASSSPYGGYTF
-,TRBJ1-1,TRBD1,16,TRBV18,TGTGCCAGCTCACCAAGGGACAGTATGACCTCGACTGAAGCTTTCTTT,CASSPRDSMTSTEAFF
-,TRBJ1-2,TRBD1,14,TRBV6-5,TGTGCCAGCACCCTATGGACAGGGCACGACGGCTACACCTTC,CASTLWTGHDGYTF
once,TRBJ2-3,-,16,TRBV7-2,TGTGCCAGCAGCTCCCATCGGCTGGGGGTCACAGATACGCAGTATTTT,CASSSHRLGVTDTQYF
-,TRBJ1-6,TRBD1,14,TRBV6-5,TGTGCCAGCAGATGGGGACAGGCTAATTCACCCCTCCACTTT,CASRWGQANSPLHF
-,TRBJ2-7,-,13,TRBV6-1,TGTGCCAGCAGTGAACAAGCCGGCTACGAGCAGTACTTC,CASSEQAGYEQYF
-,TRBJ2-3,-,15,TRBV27,TGTGCCAGCAGTTTCGGCCAGGGGATCACAGATACGCAGTATTTT,CASSFGQGITDTQYF
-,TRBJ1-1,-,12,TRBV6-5,TGTGCCAGCAGAGAGGGACGCGGTGAAGCTTTCTTT,CASREGRGEAFF
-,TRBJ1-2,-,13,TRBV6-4,TGTGCCAGCAGCCCCGGAGGGAAGGGTGGCTACACCTTC,CASSPGGKGGYTF
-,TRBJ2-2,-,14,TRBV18,TGTGCCAGCTCCCCCTCCTCGGCCACCGGGGAGCTGTTTTTT,CASSPSSATGELFF
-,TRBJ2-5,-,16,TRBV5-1,TGCGCCAGCAGCTTGGGAGGGGGATGGAATCAAGAGACCCAGTACTTC,CASSLGGGWNQETQYF
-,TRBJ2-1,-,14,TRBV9,TGTGCCAGCAGCGCCGGCCTGCTCGGTAATGAGCAGTTCTTC,CASSAGLLGNEQFF
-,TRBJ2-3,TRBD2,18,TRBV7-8,TGTGCCAGCAGCCAACATCGGACTAGCGGGGGACCCACAGATACGCAGTATTTT,CASSQHRTSGGPTDTQYF
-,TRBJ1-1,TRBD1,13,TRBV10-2,TGCGCCAGCAGGGCCGGACAGGCTGCTGAAGCTTTCTTT,CASRAGQAAEAFF
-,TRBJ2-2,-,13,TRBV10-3,TGTGCCACGATAGCCGCGAACACCGGGGAGCTGTTTTTT,CATIAANTGELFF
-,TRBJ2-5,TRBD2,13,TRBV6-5,TGTACCAGCAGACTAGCGGGGGTAGAGACCCAGTACTTC,CTSRLAGVETQYF
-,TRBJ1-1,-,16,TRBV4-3,TGCGCCAGCAGCCATTACAGAGATCTCATGAACACTGAAGCTTTCTTT,CASSHYRDLMNTEAFF
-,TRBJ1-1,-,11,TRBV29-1,TGCAGCGTTCGTAAGTTAACTGAAGCTTTCTTT,CSVRKLTEAFF
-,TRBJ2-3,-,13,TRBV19,TGTGCCAGCACGACTGGCCGCACAGATACGCAGTATTTT,CASTTGRTDTQYF
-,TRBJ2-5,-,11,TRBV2,TGTGCCAGCGGACTTAAAGAGACCCAGTACTTC,CASGLKETQYF
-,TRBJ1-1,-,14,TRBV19,TGTGCCAGTAGATCGGCAGGCGACGGCACTGAAGCTTTCTTT,CASRSAGDGTEAFF
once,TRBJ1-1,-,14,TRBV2,TGTGCCAGCAGTGGACCTACAGTGAACACTGAAGCTTTCTTT,CASSGPTVNTEAFF
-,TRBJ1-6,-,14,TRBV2,TGTGCCAGCAGGCGGGAGGTCGTTAATTCACCCCTCCACTTT,CASRREVVNSPLHF
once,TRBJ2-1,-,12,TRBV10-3,TGTGCCATCAGTGCTATGACTAGTGAGCAGTTCTTC,CAISAMTSEQFF
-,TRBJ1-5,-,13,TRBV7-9,TGTGCCAGCAGTGCGGGTGGCAATCAGCCCCAGCATTTT,CASSAGGNQPQHF
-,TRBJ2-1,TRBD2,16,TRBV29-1,TGCAGCGTTGAAGATCGCGGGGGTGGGAGGAACAATGAGCAGTTCTTC,CSVEDRGGGRNNEQFF
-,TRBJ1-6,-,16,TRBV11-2,TGTGCCAGCAGAAAAACTGGAGGTCACTATAATTCACCCCTCCACTTT,CASRKTGGHYNSPLHF
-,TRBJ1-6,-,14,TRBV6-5,TGTGCCAGCAGCCTCAGGGGTTCGAATTCACCCCTCCACTTT,CASSLRGSNSPLHF
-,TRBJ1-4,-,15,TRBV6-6,TGTGCCAGCAGTTACGTCCGGGCAACTAATGAAAAACTGTTTTTT,CASSYVRATNEKLFF
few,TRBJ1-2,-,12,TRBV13,TGTGCCAGCAGCCGGACCGGTTATGGCTACACCTTC,CASSRTGYGYTF
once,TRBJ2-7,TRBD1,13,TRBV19,TGTGCCAGTACCCCGACAGGGGCCTACGAGCAGTACTTC,CASTPTGAYEQYF
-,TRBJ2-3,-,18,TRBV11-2,TGTGCCAGCAGCAACAGAGTTGGGCAGTTTTGGAGCACAGATACGCAGTATTTT,CASSNRVGQFWSTDTQYF
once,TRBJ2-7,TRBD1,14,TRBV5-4,TGTGCCAGCAGCTTGGAAACAGGGGCCTACGAGCAGTACTTC,CASSLETGAYEQYF
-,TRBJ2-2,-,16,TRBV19,TGTGCCAGTAGTATATGGGGGAAAGCGAACACCGGGGAGCTGTTTTTT,CASSIWGKANTGELFF
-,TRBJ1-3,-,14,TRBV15,TGTGCCACCAGCAGAGACAGGGCTGGAAACACCATATATTTT,CATSRDRAGNTIYF
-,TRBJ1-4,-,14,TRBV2,TGTGCCAGCGGTGGGGGGGGCTTGGGTGAAAAACTGTTTTTT,CASGGGGLGEKLFF
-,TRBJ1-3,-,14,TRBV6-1,TGTGCCAGCAGTGAAGCAACGCGTGGAAACACCATATATTTT,CASSEATRGNTIYF
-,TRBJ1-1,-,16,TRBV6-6,TGTGCCAGCAGTTCGGGACGGATAAACTTGAACACTGAAGCTTTCTTT,CASSSGRINLNTEAFF
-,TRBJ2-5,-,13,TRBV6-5,TGTGCCAGCAGTTACGTTCGGGGGGAGACCCAGTACTTC,CASSYVRGETQYF
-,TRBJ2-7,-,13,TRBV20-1,TGCAGTGCTAGTAAGGTAAACTCCTACGAGCAGTACTTC,CSASKVNSYEQYF
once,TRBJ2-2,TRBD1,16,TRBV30,TGTGCCTGGAAGGCCCGGGACAGAGGAGGCACCGGGGAGCTGTTTTTT,CAWKARDRGGTGELFF
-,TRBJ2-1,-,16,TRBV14,TGTGCCAGCAGCCAAGATAGGGGTGTAGGCTACAATGAGCAGTTCTTC,CASSQDRGVGYNEQFF
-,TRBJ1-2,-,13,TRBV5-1,TGCGCCAGCAGCTTAGACAGCAACTATGGCTACACCTTC,CASSLDSNYGYTF
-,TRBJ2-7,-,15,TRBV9,TGTGCCAGCAGCGTAGAGGCAGGGAGCTCCTACGAGCAGTACTTC,CASSVEAGSSYEQYF
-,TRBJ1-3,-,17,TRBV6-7,TGTGCCAGCAGTTACGGTCATAAGGCCCGCTCTGGAAACACCATATATTTT,CASSYGHKARSGNTIYF
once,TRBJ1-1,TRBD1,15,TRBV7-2,TGTGCCAGCAGCTGGGACAGGGGGATGAACACTGAAGCTTTCTTT,CASSWDRGMNTEAFF
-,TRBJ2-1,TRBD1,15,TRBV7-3,TGTGCCAGCAGCCTAGGACAGGGAATATACAATGAGCAGTTCTTC,CASSLGQGIYNEQFF
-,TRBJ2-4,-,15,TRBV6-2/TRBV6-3,TGTGCCAGCAGTTACGGGGGATTAGCCAAAAACATTCAGTACTTC,CASSYGGLAKNIQYF
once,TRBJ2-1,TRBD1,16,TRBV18,TGTGCCAGCTCACGAACCGGGACAGGGGATTACAATGAGCAGTTCTTC,CASSRTGTGDYNEQFF
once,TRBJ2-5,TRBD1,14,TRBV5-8,TGTGCCAGCAGCTTCGGGACAGGGAGGGAGACCCAGTACTTC,CASSFGTGRETQYF
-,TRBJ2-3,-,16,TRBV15,TGTGCCACCAGCAGAGATCGACCCGGTCTCACAGATACGCAGTATTTT,CATSRDRPGLTDTQYF
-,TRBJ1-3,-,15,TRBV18,TGTGCCAGCTCACCGGAACAGGGAGCTGGAAACACCATATATTTT,CASSPEQGAGNTIYF
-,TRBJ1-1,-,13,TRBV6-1,TGTGCCAGCAGTGAGCAGAAGAACACTGAAGCTTTCTTT,CASSEQKNTEAFF